The present T cell receptor beta chain was sequenced within a study of cytomegalovirus exposure and HLA in healthy donors. Study observations and caveats: Cytomegalovirus status, reportedly, was diagnosed with high specificity and sensitivity by the classifier. Across donors, most TCRs were seen rarely, yet some public ones were widespread. CMV antigen specificity was confirmed in vitro for a few CMV-associated chains.

Sequencing used immunoSEQ multiplex PCR; TCRdb keeps in-frame clones, though not all of them. The sample holds 250,000 to 350,000 clones, around 87% seen once. Points on this clone: What it binds is not known.

Deletions cut 6 bases from V and 8 bases from J, with 14 bases between. CDR1 is SGHNT and CDR2 is YYREEE in the germline V gene (reference sequence). The CDR3 is 12 residues long. The donors were members of the validation cohort comprising 120 subjects, separate from the roughly 680-subject first cohort. Input material: PBMCs. J is TRBJ1-2 and V is TRBV5-4; D not resolved. The sequence was obtained from a woman younger than 45 in good health and CMV-seropositive. The CDR3 nucleotides are TGTGCCAGCATCTCTCCTTTCGGGGGCTACACCTTC. Protein: CASISPFGGYTF.